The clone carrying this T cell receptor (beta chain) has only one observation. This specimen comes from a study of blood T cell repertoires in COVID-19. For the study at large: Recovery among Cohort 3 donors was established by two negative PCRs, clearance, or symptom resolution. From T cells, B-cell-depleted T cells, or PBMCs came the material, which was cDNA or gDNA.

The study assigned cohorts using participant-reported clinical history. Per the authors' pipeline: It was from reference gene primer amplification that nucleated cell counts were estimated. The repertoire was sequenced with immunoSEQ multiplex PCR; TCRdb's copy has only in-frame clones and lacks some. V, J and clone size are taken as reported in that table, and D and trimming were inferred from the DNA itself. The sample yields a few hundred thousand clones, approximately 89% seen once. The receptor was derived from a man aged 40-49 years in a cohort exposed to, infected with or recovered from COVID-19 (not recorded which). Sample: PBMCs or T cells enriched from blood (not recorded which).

The CDR3 DNA follows: TGTGCCAGCTCACCAGGGGGCGGACAGAACTATGGCTACACCTTC. Translated: CASSPGGGQNYGYTF. This sequence joins TRBV18 and TRBJ1-2; possibly TRBD1 for D (6 bases). The V gene lost 2 bases and the J gene lost 2 bases, with 12 bases spanning the gap. This CDR3 contains 15 residues. Germline V gene sequence: CDR1 KGHSH, CDR2 LQKENI.